This T cell receptor (beta chain) stems from a study of breast tumors, draining lymph nodes, adjacent tissues (dated by TCRdb to 2016 to 2017). As for the study more broadly: TCR beta repertoires were compared across tumor, adjacent nontumor tissue and axillary lymph nodes obtained from breast cancer patients. The study aimed to assess the relationships and possible T-cell exchange between tumor, surrounding tissue and draining lymph node repertoires in human breast cancer.

Lymph node samples were obtained from the axillary draining lymph nodes of breast cancer patients. Details on this clonotype: Its cognate antigen has yet to be identified. Qualities for individual bases were not recorded, and no much larger clone is one base off.

Sequencing instrument: Illumina HiSeq 2000. TCR beta chain libraries were generated through multiplex PCR amplification. High-throughput sequencing was used to analyze the amplified TCR beta chain products. TCRdb redid the processing of the public reads, applying fastp at Q25 and MiXCR, and retained in-frame beta chains. Each record represents a unique CDR3 protein, reported with the most common genes and DNA among its rows. Counted in this sample were some 85,000 distinct CDR3 sequences; over 25% of them appeared once. More than 8% of the sample is in the top ten clones. The investigation overall reported the following: Rather than being directly demonstrated, the conclusion that tumor T cells originate in lymph nodes was presented as consistent with a hypothesis. Tumor and nontumor tissue repertoires were significantly more similar in luminal-like than in basal-like breast cancer. Tumor T-cell repertoires showed less diversity than lymph node repertoires and more diversity than nontumor tissue repertoires, and tumor T-cell repertoires showed preferential V and J gene usage. The data were judged consistent with most tumor T cells deriving from the lymph node and then expanding within tumor tissue.

CDR1 DFQATT and CDR2 SNEGSKA are derived from the germline V gene (reference sequence). At the junction V is shortened by 3 bases and J by 3 bases, with 12 bases in between. The CDR3 measures 13 amino acids from cysteine to phenylalanine. The read is trimmed to its CDR3 DNA, 39 bases read in frame from base 1. This sequence was found in a female donor with breast cancer. Some clones in this sample may be carry-over from other donors' samples. The sequenced sample was axillary lymph node tissue. The chain uses TRBV20-1 and TRBJ2-7, and possibly TRBD1, on 5 matching bases. At the DNA level, the sequence is TGCAGTGCTAGGCGGCTAGGGGTCTACGAGCAGTACTTC. It encodes CSARRLGVYEQYF.